Presented here are 25 T cell receptor beta chains from one specimen sequenced in a study of control samples from healthy donors and cancer patients. Sequencing was performed with immunoSEQ multiplex PCR; in TCRdb, only in-frame clones are kept and a portion is missing. The sample shows about 34,000 clones, roughly 86% of them seen only once. Input material: PBMCs. The source is a woman between 35 and 50 years old with lung cancer.

The sample holds a few counts of this clone. The V gene is TRBV5-1, the J gene TRBJ2-1; TRBD2 matches 10 bases. This CDR3 spans 15 amino acids. With 0 bases clipped from V and 6 bases from J, the junction kept 3 bases outside the gene matches. In germline, CDR1 is SGHRS, CDR2 YFSETQ. The CDR3 bases are TGCGCCAGCAGCTTGGAAGCGGGGGGGATCAATGAGCAGTTCTTC. Its protein is CASSLEAGGINEQFF. The full variable domain, in which reference TRBV5-1 and TRBJ2-1 provide the parts outside the CDR3, is KAGVTQTPRYLIKTRGQQVTLSCSPISGHRSVSWYQQTPGQGLQFLFEYFSETQRNKGNFPGRFSGRQFSNSRSEMNVSTLELGDSALYLCASSLEAGGINEQFFGPGTRLTVL.

The genes are TRBV7-2 and TRBJ2-7, with 9 bases lining up with TRBD1. There are 14 residues in the CDR3. The V gene end was trimmed by 4 bases and the J gene end by 7 bases; junction bases not matched to a gene: 8. CDR1 and CDR2 (germline): SGHTA, FQGNSA. This CDR3 reads CASSSGTGPREQYF. For the CDR3, the DNA is TGTGCCAGCAGCTCAGGGACAGGGCCACGTGAGCAGTACTTC.

The genes are TRBV11-3 and TRBJ2-1; perhaps D is TRBD1 or TRBD2 (7 bases each). The CDR3 sequence is 14 residues long. The V end was cut by 5 bases, the J end by 8 bases, with 16 bases between. From germline, CDR1 is SGHNT and CDR2 YENEEA. The CDR3 is CASSVQGEGDEQFF. The CDR3 nucleotides read TGTGCCAGCAGCGTTCAGGGGGAGGGGGATGAGCAGTTCTTC.

This clone was seen a handful of times. Other DNA sequences in this sample translate to the same CDR3. The chain uses TRBV5-1 and TRBJ2-7; no clear D. V lost 0 bases, J lost 2 bases, and 6 bases lay in between. Germline CDR1 reads SGHRS; CDR2 reads YFSETQ. The CDR3 has 13 residues. Here the CDR3 reads CASSLDGAYEQYF. The CDR3 nucleotides are TGCGCCAGCAGCTTGGATGGTGCCTACGAGCAGTACTTC. The full variable domain, rest sourced from reference TRBV5-1 and TRBJ2-7, is KAGVTQTPRYLIKTRGQQVTLSCSPISGHRSVSWYQQTPGQGLQFLFEYFSETQRNKGNFPGRFSGRQFSNSRSEMNVSTLELGDSALYLCASSLDGAYEQYFGPGTRLTVT.

The chain combines TRBV7-9 with TRBJ2-7, with TRBD1 matching over 7 bases. V was clipped by 5 bases and J by 5 bases; unmatched bases: 9. Germline values: CDR1 SEHNR, CDR2 FQNEAQ (reference sequence). This CDR3 region has 14 residues. CDR3 residues: CASSEQGQKNEQYF. CDR3 nucleotide sequence: TGTGCCAGCAGCGAACAGGGACAGAAAAACGAGCAGTACTTC.

The J gene is TRBJ2-7, the V gene TRBV27, with 12 bases identical to TRBD2. The CDR3 totals 17 residues. In germline, CDR1 is MNHEY, CDR2 SMNVEV (reference sequence). V dropped 6 bases and J dropped 5; count of bases not matched to a gene: 14. In DNA, the CDR3 is TGTGCCAGCAGCGCAGTGCCGCTAGCGGGGGGGCCCGACGAGCAGTACTTC. Translation gives CASSAVPLAGGPDEQYF.

This chain connects TRBV19 to TRBJ2-3; perhaps TRBD2 as D (6 bases). Germline assignment: CDR1 LNHDA and CDR2 SQIVND (reference sequence). The CDR3 runs to 13 residues. Trimming removed 6 bases at V and 1 base at J, with 8 bases between. CDR3 in DNA: TGTGCCAGTAGAAGGGAGGGCACAGATACGCAGTATTTT. Amino acid sequence: CASRREGTDTQYF.

This chain connects TRBV7-9 to TRBJ1-2; D remains unclear. The CDR3 runs 15 residues. With 0 bases removed from V and 0 bases from J, the gap between germline ends came to 8 bases. Germline V CDR1 and CDR2: SEHNR, FQNEAQ (reference sequence). CDR3 sequence reads: CASSLAQAANYGYTF. DNA for the CDR3: TGTGCCAGCAGCTTAGCGCAGGCAGCTAACTATGGCTACACCTTC.

V is TRBV19 and J is TRBJ1-5, with TRBD1 matching over 9 bases. This CDR3 contains 14 residues. V trimming: 8 bases; J trimming: 6 bases; junction bases outside the gene matches: 8. CDR1 and CDR2 (germline): LNHDA, SQIVND (reference sequence). The CDR3 sequence: CASYTGGAGQPQHF. The CDR3 bases are TGTGCCAGTTACACAGGGGGCGCGGGTCAGCCCCAGCATTTT.

The chain carries TRBV6-6 and TRBJ1-6; D is ambiguous. CDR3 length equals 12 residues. The ends were cut back, 2 bases at V and 10 bases at J, with 6 bases in the middle. Germline V lookup: CDR1 MNHNY, CDR2 SVGAGI (reference sequence). CDR3 nucleotide sequence: TGTGCCAGCAGTTACGGGGAATCACCCCTCCACTTT. This encodes CASSYGESPLHF.

Only one count was recorded for this clone. The chain employs TRBV23-1 and TRBJ1-4, with TRBD1 matching over 7 bases. TRBV23-1 is classed as an ORF, of uncertain function. V dropped 3 bases and J dropped 6; count of bases not matched to a gene: 10. The CDR3 extends over 16 amino acids. The CDR3 loop is CASSHRTGRSYEKLFF. The CDR3 DNA reads as TGCGCCAGCAGTCATCGGACAGGTCGTTCGTATGAAAAACTGTTTTTT.

This chain links TRBV29-1 with TRBJ2-7, with D possibly being TRBD2 (5 bases). The CDR3 contains 13 residues. Looked up from germline, CDR1 is SQVTM and CDR2 is ANQGSEA. V was cut by 6 bases and J by 2 bases, with 14 bases left in between. The CDR3: CSVTAVGTYEQYF. Written as DNA, the CDR3 is TGCAGCGTCACAGCGGTGGGCACCTACGAGCAGTACTTC.

The rearrangement uses TRBV7-3 and TRBJ2-1, with 13 bases fitting TRBD2. This CDR3 is 17 amino acids long. Germline CDR1 reads SGHTA; CDR2 reads FQGTGA. V lost 2 bases to trimming and J lost 5 bases; unmatched junction nucleotides: 6. CDR3 sequence: CASSLAGLAGTDNEQFF. In DNA form, the CDR3 reads TGTGCCAGCAGCTTAGCGGGACTAGCGGGGACAGACAATGAGCAGTTCTTC.

The chain recombines TRBV11-3 with TRBJ2-7; 7 bases agree with TRBD1. The germline CDR1 and CDR2 sequences are SGHNT and YENEEA. The CDR3 is 13 amino acids. J gave up 4 bases and V 6 bases, and 6 bases lay outside the gene matches. Written as DNA, the CDR3 is TGTGCCAGCAGTTCCTTCAGGGGGTACGAGCAGTACTTC. Its translation is CASSSFRGYEQYF. The full variable domain, rest sourced from reference TRBV11-3 and TRBJ2-7, is EAGVVQSPRYKIIEKKQPVAFWCNPISGHNTLYWYLQNLGQGPELLIRYENEEAVDDSQLPKDRFSAERLKGVDSTLKIQPAELGDSAVYLCASSSFRGYEQYFGPGTRLTVT.

This clone was picked up one time. A read error may account for a junction end that differs from germline. The chain uses TRBV7-3 and TRBJ2-1; TRBD1 matches at 7 bases. This CDR3 comprises 13 residues. Germline-derived CDR1 and CDR2 are SGHTA and FQGTGA. The CDR3 spells CASSLEGFGTVIF. The CDR3, as DNA: TGTGCCAGCAGCTTAGAGGGCTTCGGGACAGTGATCTTC. Full variable domain (missing parts from reference TRBV7-3 and TRBJ2-1): GAGVSQTPSNKVTEKGKYVELRCDPISGHTALYWYRQSLGQGPEFLIYFQGTGAADDSGLPNDRFFAVRPEGSVSTLKIQRTERGDSAVYLCASSLEGFGTVIFGPGTRLTVL.

This clone was seen only a few times. The V call is TRBV2, the J call TRBJ1-1; no reliable D call. Germline values: CDR1 SNHLY, CDR2 FYNNEI. The ends were cut back, 2 bases at V and 5 bases at J, with 6 bases in the middle. This CDR3 comprises 12 residues. This CDR3 is CASSERETEAFF. CDR3 in DNA: TGTGCCAGCAGTGAAAGGGAGACTGAAGCTTTCTTT.

This clone turned up a few times. The rearrangement links TRBV11-3 to TRBJ2-7; D remains ambiguous. Germline V gene sequence: CDR1 SGHNT, CDR2 YENEEA. V gave up 5 bases and J gave up 4 bases, with 12 bases separating them. The CDR3 is 13 residues long. CDR3 coding DNA: TGTGCCAGCAGCCGACGTTCAAGGTACGAGCAGTACTTC. It encodes CASSRRSRYEQYF.

The chain employs TRBV2 and TRBJ2-3, with TRBD2 matching over 11 bases. The CDR3 is 15 residues long. Trimming at V came to 4 bases and at J to 6 bases, leaving 6 bases not matched to a gene. Germline V lookup: CDR1 SNHLY, CDR2 FYNNEI. The CDR3 sequence is CASSGSGGAYDTQYF. CDR3 DNA sequence: TGTGCCAGCAGTGGTAGCGGGGGGGCTTATGATACGCAGTATTTT. Combining the CDR3 with reference TRBV2 and TRBJ2-3 gives the whole variable domain EPEVTQTPSHQVTQMGQEVILRCVPISNHLYFYWYRQILGQKVEFLVSFYNNEISEKSEIFDDQFSVERPDGSNFTLKIRSTKLEDSAMYFCASSGSGGAYDTQYFGPGTRLTVL.

This chain links TRBV2 with TRBJ1-5; a weak D match, TRBD1 (6 bases). V dropped 3 bases and J dropped 0 bases, with 12 bases sitting between them. CDR1 and CDR2 from the germline V gene are SNHLY and FYNNEI. This CDR3 spans 16 amino acids. CDR3 in amino acids: CASSDQGRASNQPQHF. CDR3 nucleotide sequence: TGTGCCAGCAGTGATCAGGGGCGAGCTAGCAATCAGCCCCAGCATTTT.

In nucleotides, the CDR3 is TGTGCCAGCAGGTCGAGGACAACGACGCAGTATTTT. Translated: CASRSRTTTQYF. The chain recombines TRBV25-1 with TRBJ2-3, with D tentatively TRBD1 (5 bases). V lost 6 bases and J 9 bases, leaving 13 bases between the germline ends. The germline V gene has CDR1 MGHDK and CDR2 SYGVNS. CDR3 length: 12 amino acids.

This chain connects TRBV7-2 to TRBJ1-5; D perhaps matches TRBD1 (5 bases). The CDR3 extends over 16 amino acids. The V gene's germline CDR1 is SGHTA and CDR2 FQGNSA. Trimming took 1 base from V and 8 from J, leaving 18 bases between them. The CDR3 loop reads CASSLGSQVGGKPQHF. DNA of the CDR3: TGTGCCAGCAGCTTAGGAAGTCAGGTGGGGGGAAAGCCCCAGCATTTT.

The genes are TRBV5-1 and TRBJ1-5, with D perhaps matching TRBD1 (5 bases). Germline CDR1 and CDR2: SGHRS and YFSETQ. With 4 bases removed from V and 2 bases from J, the gap between germline ends came to 10 bases. This CDR3 is built from 14 residues. The DNA for the CDR3 is TGCGCCAGCAGCCCCGGGGGTGGCAATCAGCCCCAGCATTTT. Its translation is CASSPGGGNQPQHF.

The chain has TRBV15 and TRBJ1-6, with D possibly being TRBD1 (5 bases). V was pared by 3 bases and J by 10 bases, with 10 bases between. CDR1 and CDR2 (germline): LNHNV, YYDKDF (reference sequence). This CDR3 contains 13 residues. The CDR3 loop reads CATSRGRGSPLHF. The CDR3 DNA is TGTGCCACCAGCAGGGGGCGTGGATCACCCCTCCACTTT.

The chain links TRBV29-1 to TRBJ2-5; 7 bases are a match to TRBD2. The V and J ends lost 4 bases and 5 bases, in that order; junction bases with no gene match: 7. CDR1 SQVTM and CDR2 ANQGSEA come from the germline V gene. CDR3 length: 13 amino acids. In nucleotides, the CDR3 is TGCAGCGTTGCTCCGGGGGGAGGGGAGACCCAGTACTTC. Translated: CSVAPGGGETQYF.

In its sample, this clone was seen once. V is TRBV28 and J is TRBJ2-3; tentatively, D is TRBD2 (6 bases). CDR1 and CDR2 from the germline V gene are MDHEN and SYDVKM. V was trimmed by 4 bases and J by 0 bases, leaving 8 bases between them. This CDR3 is built from 14 residues. DNA of the CDR3: TGTGCCAGCAGTTCCGGGGGAAGCACAGATACGCAGTATTTT. Translating gives CASSSGGSTDTQYF.